The 25 T cell receptor beta chains reported below all come from one sample, sequenced in a study of blood T cell repertoires in COVID-19 (TCRdb year 2020). The library relied on the immunoSEQ multiplex PCR assay. TCRdb limited this immuneACCESS table to in-frame rearrangements with V and J called. A share of clones is missing; checked studies link under half to unresolved V genes, and the rest is unexplained. The sample table shows about 400,000 clones, and roughly 87% are seen once. The top ten clones comprise around 1.9% of the sample. Sequenced: PBMCs or T cells enriched from blood (not recorded which). All receptors derive from a middle-aged woman with acute COVID-19.

V gene TRBV19 combines with J gene TRBJ2-3; 7 bases map to TRBD1. The germline CDR1 and CDR2 sequences are LNHDA and SQIVND (reference sequence). The CDR3 runs 14 residues. V shed 3 bases and J 3 bases; nucleotides not matched to a gene: 3. The CDR3 here is CASSMGTETDTQYF. In DNA, the CDR3 is TGTGCCAGTAGTATGGGGACAGAAACAGATACGCAGTATTTT.

The sample holds one count of this clone. CDR3 in DNA: TGTGCCAGCAGCCTGAGCGGGGGAGTATACAATGAGCAGTTCTTC. It yields the protein CASSLSGGVYNEQFF. The V gene is TRBV7-6, the J gene TRBJ2-1; 8 nucleotides line up with TRBD2. The CDR3 is made up of 15 amino acids. Trimming cost V 5 bases and J 4 bases; bases outside gene matches: 7. CDR1 and CDR2 (germline): SGHVS, FNYEAQ.

This clone has just one count. V usage is TRBV6-5 and J usage is TRBJ2-7; D may be TRBD1 (6 bases). This CDR3 has 13 residues. Trimming removed 8 bases at V and 9 bases at J, with 20 bases between. Looked up from germline, CDR1 is MNHEY and CDR2 is SVGAGI. The CDR3 DNA is TGTGCCAGCGCAGGGCAGGGGTCCGATGTGCAGTACTTC. It yields the protein CASAGQGSDVQYF.

The chain uses TRBV11-2 and TRBJ1-5; no clear D. This CDR3 contains 16 residues. The germline CDR1 and CDR2 sequences are SGHAT and FQNNGV. Trimming left V 1 base short and J 2 bases short, with 12 bases between. The CDR3 nucleotides read TGTGCCAGCAGCTTAGGGGCCATGGTTGGCAATCAGCCCCAGCATTTT. Translated: CASSLGAMVGNQPQHF.

V is TRBV5-1 and J is TRBJ2-3, with TRBD1 as a possible D gene (5 bases). The CDR3 covers 15 residues. The germline CDR1 and CDR2 sequences are SGHRS and YFSETQ. V gave up 0 bases and J gave up 2 bases, with 10 bases separating them. CDR3: CASSLDGRDTDTQYF. In DNA, the CDR3 is TGCGCCAGCAGCTTGGACGGCAGGGACACAGATACGCAGTATTTT.

The gene calls are TRBV7-2 and TRBJ2-7, with 7 bases that match TRBD2. V lost 3 bases and J lost 5; bases outside the gene matches: 10. The germline V gene has CDR1 SGHTA and CDR2 FQGNSA. The CDR3 is 15 residues long. As DNA, the CDR3 is TGTGCCAGCAGCTTCATGGCGGGGGAGTGGGACGAGCAGTACTTC. Translated: CASSFMAGEWDEQYF.

This chain connects TRBV4-1 to TRBJ1-4; no definite D call. This CDR3 region has 15 residues. Germline assignment: CDR1 MGHRA and CDR2 YSYEKL. V lost 1 base and J 8 bases, leaving 14 bases between the germline ends. CDR3 DNA sequence: TGCGCCAGCAGCCAAGTCAGGCCGGCGGGGGAAAAACTGTTTTTT. It translates to CASSQVRPAGEKLFF.

This clone was seen once. This chain links TRBV29-1 with TRBJ1-5; D gene uncertain. The germline V gene has CDR1 SQVTM and CDR2 ANQGSEA. Trimming pared 3 bases from V and 0 bases from J, leaving 9 bases between. CDR3 length: 14 residues. In nucleotides, the CDR3 is TGCAGCGTTGAGCTAGAGGATAGCAATCAGCCCCAGCATTTT. It encodes CSVELEDSNQPQHF.

This chain joins TRBV25-1 and TRBJ1-3, with 7 bases aligning to TRBD1. This CDR3 is built from 16 residues. V gave up 3 bases and J gave up 0 bases; unmatched junction bases: 5. CDR1 and CDR2 from the germline V gene are MGHDK and SYGVNS. The CDR3: CASSELTGPSGNTIYF. The CDR3 DNA reads TGTGCCAGCAGTGAGTTGACAGGGCCCTCTGGAAACACCATATATTTT.

The chain combines TRBV12-3 or TRBV12-4 with TRBJ1-2; possible D gene TRBD1, 6 bases. The CDR3 contains 13 residues. Trimming removed 7 bases from V and 7 bases from J, with 16 bases in between. The chain's CDR3 is CASTQIRGSGYTF. The CDR3 nucleotides are TGTGCCAGCACACAAATCAGGGGATCTGGCTACACCTTC.

This rearrangement joins TRBV24-1 to TRBJ1-2, with 8 bases fitting TRBD1. The V segment lost 4 bases and the J segment 3 bases; nucleotides outside the gene matches: 0. Germline assignment: CDR1 KGHDR and CDR2 SFDVKD. This CDR3 has 13 amino acids. The CDR3: CATSEGQDYGYTF. The DNA of the CDR3 is TGTGCCACCAGTGAGGGACAGGACTATGGCTACACCTTC.

CDR3 region: CASSLYEQGLSNQPQHF. As DNA, the CDR3 is TGTGCCAGCAGCTTGTATGAGCAGGGACTTAGCAATCAGCCCCAGCATTTT. This chain joins TRBV7-8 and TRBJ1-5, with a possible D match to TRBD1 (5 bases). V was trimmed by 3 bases and J by 0 bases, leaving 15 bases between them. This CDR3 comprises 17 residues. CDR1 is SGHVS, CDR2 FQNEAQ, per germline.

This clone was seen just once. This rearrangement joins TRBV5-1 to TRBJ2-7; no definite D call. Trimming took 3 bases from V and 0 from J, leaving 13 bases between them. Germline lookup yields CDR1 SGHRS and CDR2 YFSETQ. There are 15 residues in the CDR3. The CDR3 bases are TGCGCCAGCAGCTCCATCGATAGTATCTCCTACGAGCAGTACTTC. It translates to CASSSIDSISYEQYF.

This clone is a singleton in its sample. V is TRBV7-9 and J is TRBJ1-1; D is unresolved. The V gene lost 2 bases and the J gene lost 4 bases, with 14 bases spanning the gap. This CDR3 has 15 amino acids. Germline values: CDR1 SEHNR, CDR2 FQNEAQ (reference sequence). The CDR3 region has the DNA TGTGCCAGCAGCTTATCTTTGGCAGCGGGCACTGAAGCTTTCTTT. It is translated as CASSLSLAAGTEAFF.

The chain combines TRBV18 with TRBJ2-1, with 10 bases that match TRBD1. The CDR3 contains 17 residues. Per the germline V gene, CDR1 is KGHSH and CDR2 is LQKENI. Trimming removed 1 base from V and 6 bases from J; junction bases left unmatched: 9. The CDR3 here is CASSPRLPGQGSNEQFF. CDR3 in DNA: TGTGCCAGCTCACCACGATTGCCGGGACAGGGGAGCAATGAGCAGTTCTTC.

The CDR3 nucleotides are TGCGCCAGCAGCTTACCGGGACAGGGGGATAATTCACCCCTCCACTTT. Translating it yields CASSLPGQGDNSPLHF. J is TRBJ1-6 and V is TRBV5-1; 11 positions match TRBD1. The germline gives CDR1 SGHRS, CDR2 YFSETQ. This CDR3 region has 16 residues. Trimming at V came to 2 bases and at J to 5 bases, leaving 3 bases not matched to a gene. The full variable domain, with the rest looked up from reference TRBV5-1 and TRBJ1-6, is KAGVTQTPRYLIKTRGQQVTLSCSPISGHRSVSWYQQTPGQGLQFLFEYFSETQRNKGNFPGRFSGRQFSNSRSEMNVSTLELGDSALYLCASSLPGQGDNSPLHFGNGTRLTVT.

The J gene is TRBJ1-3, the V gene TRBV9, with D possibly being TRBD1 (6 bases). The CDR3 has 18 amino acids. The germline gives CDR1 SGDLS, CDR2 YYNGEE. V dropped 3 bases and J dropped 0 bases, with 19 bases sitting between them. CDR3 coding DNA: TGTGCCAGCAGCGAGGGCCCAGCTCAGGGGTTCTCTGGAAACACCATATATTTT. Amino acids: CASSEGPAQGFSGNTIYF.

The CDR3 sequence is CASSLVSSYEQYF. Written as DNA, the CDR3 is TGTGCCAGCAGCTTGGTGAGCTCCTACGAGCAGTACTTC. This rearrangement joins TRBV5-6 to TRBJ2-7, with no clear D. CDR1 is SGHDT, CDR2 YYEEEE, per germline. The ends were cut back, 0 bases at V and 0 bases at J, with 4 bases in the middle. The CDR3 length is 13 residues. Using reference TRBV5-6 and TRBJ2-7 for the parts outside the CDR3, the full variable domain is DAGVTQSPTHLIKTRGQQVTLRCSPKSGHDTVSWYQQALGQGPQFIFQYYEEEERQRGNFPDRFSGHQFPNYSSELNVNALLLGDSALYLCASSLVSSYEQYFGPGTRLTVT.

The chain joins TRBV2 to TRBJ1-2; weak D call: TRBD1 (5 bases). V was pared by 5 bases and J by 12 bases, with 13 bases between. Germline values: CDR1 SNHLY, CDR2 FYNNEI. CDR3 length: 11 amino acids. The CDR3 sequence is CASSNNRLDTF. The CDR3 DNA follows: TGTGCCAGCAGTAATAACAGGCTCGACACCTTC. Full variable domain (rest looked up from reference TRBV2 and TRBJ1-2): EPEVTQTPSHQVTQMGQEVILRCVPISNHLYFYWYRQILGQKVEFLVSFYNNEISEKSEIFDDQFSVERPDGSNFTLKIRSTKLEDSAMYFCASSNNRLDTFGSGTRLTVV.

The chain carries TRBV19 and TRBJ1-6, with 8 bases lining up with TRBD1. This CDR3 has 14 residues. The V segment lost 7 bases and the J segment 8 bases; nucleotides outside the gene matches: 7. Germline CDR1 reads LNHDA; CDR2 reads SQIVND (reference sequence). In DNA form, the CDR3 reads TGTGCCAGTACCCCAACGGACAGGGATTCACCCCTCCACTTT. Protein: CASTPTDRDSPLHF.

CDR3 residues: CASSLMAFYGYTF. In nucleotides, the CDR3 is TGTGCCAGCAGCTTGATGGCCTTCTATGGCTACACCTTC. The chain carries TRBV7-9 and TRBJ1-2; D remains ambiguous. The V and J ends lost 3 bases and 4 bases respectively, with 9 bases between them. The CDR3 is 13 residues long. Germline lookup yields CDR1 SEHNR and CDR2 FQNEAQ (reference sequence).

V gene TRBV5-5 combines with J gene TRBJ1-1; D unclear. The germline V gene has CDR1 SGHKS and CDR2 YYEKEE (reference sequence). This CDR3 has 13 amino acids. Trimming took off 2 bases at V and 1 base at J, with 6 bases between the two ends. The CDR3 reads CASSFIPNTEAFF. DNA of the CDR3: TGTGCCAGCAGCTTTATCCCGAACACTGAAGCTTTCTTT.

The rearrangement links TRBV5-8 to TRBJ2-5, with 9 bases fitting TRBD1. The CDR3 length is 15 residues. With 2 bases clipped from V and 5 bases from J, the junction kept 7 bases outside the gene matches. Per the germline V gene, CDR1 is SGHTS and CDR2 is YDEGEE. As DNA, the CDR3 is TGTGCCAGCAGCTTAGGACAGGGGATCAGCGAGACCCAGTACTTC. Encoded protein: CASSLGQGISETQYF. Full variable domain (outside the CDR3, taken from reference TRBV5-8 and TRBJ2-5): EAGVTQSPTHLIKTRGQQATLRCSPISGHTSVYWYQQALGLGLQFLLWYDEGEERNRGNFPPRFSGRQFPNYSSELNVNALELEDSALYLCASSLGQGISETQYFGPGTRLLVL.

This clone was seen just once. The V gene is TRBV5-6, the J gene TRBJ1-5; D is unresolved. V was shortened by 0 bases and J by 7 bases, with 5 bases between the two germline ends. From germline, CDR1 is SGHDT and CDR2 YYEEEE. CDR3 size: 12 residues. For the CDR3, the DNA is TGTGCCAGCAGCTTGGGAGTCCAGCCCCAGCATTTT. Translating it yields CASSLGVQPQHF.

The chain employs TRBV2 and TRBJ1-2; 9 bases line up with TRBD1. The V and J ends lost 4 bases and 1 base, in that order; junction bases with no gene match: 7. CDR1 is SNHLY, CDR2 FYNNEI, per germline. This CDR3 has 16 residues. CDR3 sequence reads: CASSGIWDRDNYGYTF. CDR3 DNA sequence: TGTGCCAGCAGTGGAATCTGGGACAGGGATAACTATGGCTACACCTTC.